These 2 T cell receptor beta chains share one sample of origin, sequenced in a study of molecular identifiers for immune sequencing clone quantification. One entry per CDR3 protein results from TCRdb running MiXCR on the PCR reads. The table shows over 550,000 distinct CDR3 sequences, with approximately 24% occurring only once. Material for sequencing was naive CD8+ T cells from blood, with Jurkat cell RNA spiked in. Subset meaning: FACS-sorted CD8+CD4-CCR7+CD45RA+ naive T cells. All receptors come from a human donor in good health. Some libraries in this study had Jurkat cell RNA spiked in.

In this sample, this clonotype turned up a few times. A read error is possible here, since a much larger clone lies one base away. CDR3 DNA sequence: TGTGCCAGCAGCCGAGAATACGAGCAGTACTTC. It codes for CASSREYEQYF. The V call is TRBV7-9, the J call TRBJ2-7; no firm D call. Germline CDR1 and CDR2: SEHNR and FQNEAQ (reference sequence). The V end lost 5 bases, the J end lost 4 bases, and 6 bases lay between the germline ends. The CDR3 has 11 amino acids.

About this clonotype itself: Sequence at one end of the junction differs from germline and may be a read error. The chain is built from TRBV4-3 and TRBJ2-1; D is possibly TRBD1 or TRBD2 (5 bases each). Germline V CDR1 and CDR2: LGHNA, YSLEER. The CDR3 has 13 amino acids. The CDR3 reads CASSPGRDNKQFF. The CDR3 nucleotides are TGCGCCAGCAGCCCAGGGAGAGACAATAAGCAGTTCTTC.